The 15 T cell receptor beta chains presented below share a single source sample, sequenced in a study of cytomegalovirus exposure and HLA in healthy donors. Amplification used 60 Vbeta primers and 13 Jbeta primers. Measured with immunoSEQ multiplex PCR; TCRdb has only the in-frame clones, and not every one. The repertoire shows under 40,000 clones; the top ten hold 1.5% to 2%. Sequencing used PBMCs. Receptors originate from a woman in her forties in good health and CMV-seropositive.

V gene TRBV19 combines with J gene TRBJ1-1, with TRBD1 matching over 10 bases. V dropped 6 bases and J dropped 4; count of bases not matched to a gene: 14. The germline CDR1 and CDR2 sequences are LNHDA and SQIVND (reference sequence). The CDR3 covers 17 residues. The CDR3 spells CASSPRDRGAASTEAFF. The DNA for the CDR3 is TGTGCCAGTAGCCCCCGGGACAGGGGCGCCGCAAGCACTGAAGCTTTCTTT. The whole variable domain, remainder taken from reference TRBV19 and TRBJ1-1, is DGGITQSPKYLFRKEGQNVTLSCEQNLNHDAMYWYRQDPGQGLRLIYYSQIVNDFQKGDIAEGYSVSREKKESFPLTVTSAQKNPTAFYLCASSPRDRGAASTEAFFGQGTRLTVV.

CDR3 coding DNA: TGTGCCAGCAGCAAGATCCAGGGGGCGACTCCAACTGGCTACACCTTC. Translating it yields CASSKIQGATPTGYTF. V usage is TRBV27 and J usage is TRBJ1-2, with 8 bases fitting TRBD1. Trimming cost V 6 bases and J 7 bases; bases outside gene matches: 16. The germline V gene encodes CDR1 MNHEY and CDR2 SMNVEV (reference sequence). CDR3 length: 16 residues.

This chain's CDR3 is CASMADYYEQYF. In DNA form, the CDR3 reads TGTGCCAGCATGGCGGACTACTACGAGCAGTACTTC. The rearrangement uses TRBV6-1 and TRBJ2-7, with D possibly being TRBD2 (6 bases). Germline values: CDR1 MNHNS, CDR2 SASEGT. V gave up 7 bases and J gave up 3 bases, with 10 bases separating them. The CDR3 is 12 amino acids.

The V and J genes are TRBV27 and TRBJ2-2; 8 bases agree with TRBD1. V dropped 5 bases and J dropped 6; count of bases not matched to a gene: 5. The CDR3 consists of 14 residues. CDR1 is MNHEY and CDR2 is SMNVEV in the germline V gene (reference sequence). CDR3: CASSATQGAGELFF. Written as DNA, the CDR3 is TGTGCCAGCAGTGCCACACAGGGGGCCGGGGAGCTGTTTTTT.

The chain uses TRBV19 and TRBJ2-2, with TRBD1 identical over 10 bases. Trimming at V came to 5 bases and at J to 3 bases, leaving 3 bases not matched to a gene. There are 15 residues in the CDR3. Germline V gives CDR1 LNHDA, CDR2 SQIVND (reference sequence). Here the CDR3 DNA reads TGTGCCAGTAGTCTAGGACAGGGGGACACCGGGGAGCTGTTTTTT. Encoded protein: CASSLGQGDTGELFF.

The chain carries TRBV9 and TRBJ2-2; the D gene is possibly TRBD2 (6 bases). Trimming stripped 0 bases from V and 1 base from J, with 7 bases between. Germline CDR1 is SGDLS and CDR2 is YYNGEE. The CDR3 length is 15 residues. The CDR3 nucleotides read TGTGCCAGCAGCGTAGAAGCGGGGAACACCGGGGAGCTGTTTTTT. This gives the protein CASSVEAGNTGELFF.

This chain connects TRBV30 to TRBJ2-1; a possible D gene is TRBD2 (6 bases). The ends were cut back, 0 bases at V and 3 bases at J, with 9 bases in the middle. The germline V gene has CDR1 GTSNPN and CDR2 SVGIG (reference sequence). The CDR3 covers 14 residues. The CDR3 bases are TGTGCCTGGAGTGTCGTGGGGGGCTACAATGAGCAGTTCTTC. It translates to CAWSVVGGYNEQFF.

The chain employs TRBV7-8 and TRBJ2-6, with D possibly TRBD1 on 6 matching bases. Germline values: CDR1 SGHVS, CDR2 FQNEAQ. This CDR3 has 17 amino acids. Trimming pared 2 bases from V and 0 bases from J, leaving 11 bases between. The CDR3 bases are TGTGCCAGCAGCTTATTGACAGGTACCTCTGGGGCCAACGTCCTGACTTTC. It is translated as CASSLLTGTSGANVLTF. Together with reference TRBV7-8 and TRBJ2-6, the CDR3 gives the full variable domain: GAGVSQSPRYKVAKRGQDVALRCDPISGHVSLFWYQQALGQGPEFLTYFQNEAQLDKSGLPSDRFFAERPEGSVSTLKIQRTQQEDSAVYLCASSLLTGTSGANVLTFGAGSRLTVL.

The genes are TRBV29-1 and TRBJ2-7; 9 bases map to TRBD1. The CDR3 runs 18 residues. CDR1 and CDR2 from the germline V gene are SQVTM and ANQGSEA. Unmatched junction bases numbered 14, after V lost 0 bases and J lost 2 bases. Written as DNA, the CDR3 is TGCAGCGTTGAAGATAGGAGACAGGGGGTTAGAAGCGCCTACGAGCAGTACTTC. As protein: CSVEDRRQGVRSAYEQYF.

The chain uses TRBV30 and TRBJ2-7, with 9 bases fitting TRBD2. The CDR3 loop spans 14 amino acids. CDR1 is GTSNPN, CDR2 SVGIG, per germline (reference sequence). With V trimmed by 7 bases and J by 6 bases, 13 bases remained unmatched. The CDR3 sequence is CALARRGAGGEQYF. The CDR3 nucleotides are TGTGCCTTGGCCCGGCGGGGAGCGGGGGGCGAGCAGTACTTC.

The rearrangement joins TRBV10-3 to TRBJ1-2; D not certain. Trimming pared 2 bases from V and 0 bases from J, leaving 7 bases between. Germline loops: CDR1 ENHRY, CDR2 SYGVKD. The CDR3 covers 14 residues. The CDR3 coding sequence is TGTGCCATCAGTGAGCAACAGACTAACTATGGCTACACCTTC. Its translation is CAISEQQTNYGYTF.

V is TRBV30 and J is TRBJ2-2; possible D gene TRBD2, 6 bases. Trimming removed 1 base at V and 7 bases at J, with 13 bases between. Germline V gene data show CDR1 as GTSNPN and CDR2 as SVGIG (reference sequence). The CDR3 is made up of 14 amino acids. The CDR3: CAWSDGRVGGELFF. As DNA, the CDR3 is TGTGCCTGGAGTGACGGGAGAGTCGGCGGGGAGCTGTTTTTT.

This chain uses TRBV7-2 with TRBJ2-3; 8 bases are a match to TRBD1. This CDR3 has 14 residues. J gave up 3 bases and V 5 bases, and 4 bases lay outside the gene matches. Germline loops: CDR1 SGHTA, CDR2 FQGNSA. CDR3 amino acids: CASSRTGRTDTQYF. DNA for the CDR3: TGTGCCAGCAGCCGGACAGGGAGGACAGATACGCAGTATTTT. Combining the CDR3 with reference TRBV7-2 and TRBJ2-3 gives the whole variable domain GAGVSQSPSNKVTEKGKDVELRCDPISGHTALYWYRQSLGQGLEFLIYFQGNSAPDKSGLPSDRFSAERTGGSVSTLTIQRTQQEDSAVYLCASSRTGRTDTQYFGPGTRLTVL.

The rearrangement uses TRBV7-9 and TRBJ2-1; tentatively, D is TRBD2 (6 bases). Germline loops: CDR1 SEHNR, CDR2 FQNEAQ (reference sequence). V lost 7 bases, J lost 6 bases, and 7 bases lay in between. The length of the CDR3 is 11 residues. CDR3 bases: TGTGCCAGCATACTAGCCAATGAGCAGTTCTTC. It yields the protein CASILANEQFF.

Note on this clone: One end of the junction does not line up with germline, which may come from a read error. The chain links TRBV7-9 to TRBJ2-7, with TRBD1 as a possible D gene (6 bases). CDR1 SEHNR and CDR2 FQNEAQ come from the germline V gene (reference sequence). The CDR3 spans 17 residues. The CDR3 DNA reads TGTGCCAGCAGCGTAGCACAGGGTGGAGGTCCATCCTACGAGCAGTACTTC. Its translation is CASSVAQGGGPSYEQYF.